This T cell receptor (beta chain) is drawn from a study of blood T cell repertoires in COVID-19. Overall study context: Acute and convalescent COVID-19 specimens originated in the United States, Italy and Spain. PBMCs, B-cell-depleted T cells, or T cells provided the cDNA or gDNA that made up the material.

Source study methods: Counts of nucleated cells, estimated from reference gene primer amplification, were obtained. Measured with immunoSEQ multiplex PCR; TCRdb has only the in-frame clones, and not every one. V, J and clone size derive from that table, while D and trimming were established from the DNA sequence. The sample yields some 44,000 clones, roughly nine tenths seen once. The junction had 7 bases not matched to a gene; V was cut back by 6 bases and J by 7 bases. There are 14 residues in the CDR3. The germline V gene encodes CDR1 SGHTS and CDR2 YDEGEE. The sample taken for sequencing was peripheral blood. This TCR was recovered from a man aged 50-60 years with active COVID-19. V is TRBV5-8 and J is TRBJ1-6, with TRBD1 matching 7 bases. The CDR3 here is CASNLGTENSPLHF. The CDR3 DNA sequence: TGTGCCAGCAATTTAGGGACAGAAAATTCACCCCTCCACTTT.